A selection of T cell receptor beta chains follows, all from one sample in a study of blood T cell repertoires in COVID-19. The protocol was immunoSEQ multiplex PCR, while the TCRdb copy is restricted to in-frame clones and leaves out a portion. The table has 200,000 to 300,000 clones, more than 85% seen once. What was sequenced was peripheral blood. The source of these receptors is a person in their late teens or twenties with COVID-19, enrolled during active disease. Both conserved end residues are part of each CDR3. A D gene is named only where the DNA matches it firmly. The size entry is marked missing in some rows and otherwise reads once, few, many or a size class.

once,TRBJ2-3,TRBD1,TRBV28,TGTGCCAGCAGTTACCCCCTGGACAGGGGTACAGATACGCAGTATTTT,CASSYPLDRGTDTQYF
-,TRBJ2-1,TRBD2,TRBV2,TGTGCCAGCAGTGTCCCGGGACTAGCGGGCGCTAGCTCCTACAATGAGCAGTTCTTC,CASSVPGLAGASSYNEQFF
-,TRBJ2-1,-,TRBV24-1,TGTGCCACCAGCGAGCGGCGGTCTCGCGGATATGGGTCCTACAATGAGCAGTTCTTC,CATSERRSRGYGSYNEQFF
-,TRBJ2-7,TRBD1,TRBV29-1,TGCAGCGTTGAAAGGGGGCCCGAGCAGTACTTC,CSVERGPEQYF
-,TRBJ2-1,TRBD2,TRBV5-4,TGTGCCAGCAGCTTGTGGACTAGCCTTGAGCAGTTCTTC,CASSLWTSLEQFF
few,TRBJ2-7,TRBD1,TRBV5-1,TGCGCCAGCAGGGCGACAGGGACAGGGGGCGGTTACGAGCAGTACTTC,CASRATGTGGGYEQYF
once,TRBJ2-5,-,TRBV6-5,TGTGCCAGCACCAAGGCAGGCCAAGAGACCCAGTACTTC,CASTKAGQETQYF
-,TRBJ2-6,-,TRBV6-5,TGTGCCAGCAGGGCACCAATCCCTGGGGCCAACGTCCTGACTTTC,CASRAPIPGANVLTF
-,TRBJ1-2,-,TRBV4-3,TGCGCCAGCAGCCTCGGGGGGGCGGATGGCTACACCTTC,CASSLGGADGYTF
-,TRBJ2-5,TRBD2,TRBV7-2,TGTGCCAGCAGCTTATTAGGGTCTAGCGGGTTCGGGGAGACCCAGTACTTC,CASSLLGSSGFGETQYF
-,TRBJ1-5,TRBD1,TRBV19,TGTGCCAGTACCACGACAGGGGGGAGCAATCAGCCCCAGCATTTT,CASTTTGGSNQPQHF
-,TRBJ2-7,-,TRBV2,TGTGCCAGCAGCGGTCCGGTGAGAGAGCAGTACTTC,CASSGPVREQYF
once,TRBJ1-2,-,TRBV2,TGTGCCAGCAGTGACAGGGTATCTAACTATGGCTACACCTTC,CASSDRVSNYGYTF
few,TRBJ2-1,-,TRBV5-6,TGTGCCAGCAGCTTACAGCAGATATACAATGAGCAGTTCTTC,CASSLQQIYNEQFF
-,TRBJ2-7,-,TRBV7-9,TGTGCCAGCAGCTTGGGACAAGGCATCCACGAGCAGTACTTC,CASSLGQGIHEQYF
-,TRBJ2-7,TRBD1,TRBV5-4,TGTGCCAGCAGCTTGTCATCCAGACAGGGGATGCAGTACTTC,CASSLSSRQGMQYF
-,TRBJ2-3,-,TRBV11-2,TGTGCCAGCAGCTTGGAGGGTTGGAGCACAGATACGCAGTATTTT,CASSLEGWSTDTQYF
-,TRBJ2-1,TRBD2,TRBV19,TGTGCCAGTAGTATGGCTACTAGCGGGAGTTTCTCCTACAATGAGCAGTTCTTC,CASSMATSGSFSYNEQFF
-,TRBJ2-2,-,TRBV24-1,TGTGCCACCAGTGATTTCAGGGTGGGGAACACCGGGGAGCTGTTTTTT,CATSDFRVGNTGELFF
-,TRBJ2-7,TRBD1,TRBV27,TGTGCCAGCAGTTTATCTCAGGGGGCCTTTACTAACGAGCAGTACTTC,CASSLSQGAFTNEQYF
-,TRBJ2-7,TRBD2,TRBV15,TGTGCCACCAGCTTCCCTTGGACTAGTCAGGACGAGCAGTACTTC,CATSFPWTSQDEQYF
-,TRBJ2-3,TRBD1,TRBV6-4,TGTGCCAGCAGTGGACAGGGTGACACAGATACGCAGTATTTT,CASSGQGDTDTQYF
-,TRBJ2-3,TRBD1,TRBV11-3,TGTGCCAGCAGCCTACAGGGGACAGATACGCAGTATTTT,CASSLQGTDTQYF
-,TRBJ2-7,-,TRBV5-1,TGCGCCAGCAGTAACAGGGTCGAGCAGTACTTC,CASSNRVEQYF
-,TRBJ2-7,-,TRBV7-2,TGTGCCAGCAGCCCCCAGCGGGCCTCCTACGAGCAGTACTTC,CASSPQRASYEQYF
-,TRBJ1-1,-,TRBV30,TGTGCCTGGGGGAGGAGCGCTGAAGCTTTCTTT,CAWGRSAEAFF
-,TRBJ2-1,-,TRBV27,TGTGCCAGCAGTTTATCCTCCCCGCTAGGGGGCAATGAGCAGTTCTTC,CASSLSSPLGGNEQFF
-,TRBJ2-2,TRBD2,TRBV7-8,TGTGCCAGCAGCAGCGGGAGGGCCCCCTTCAACACCGGGGAGCTGTTTTTT,CASSSGRAPFNTGELFF
-,TRBJ2-2,-,TRBV19,TGTGCCAGTATCGCCGAGCTACGGAACACCGGGGAGCTGTTTTTT,CASIAELRNTGELFF
-,TRBJ2-7,TRBD1,TRBV19,TGTGCCAGTAGTATCGACAGGGGTTATTCCTACGAGCAGTACTTC,CASSIDRGYSYEQYF
once,TRBJ2-3,TRBD2,TRBV30,TGTGCCTGCCAGGTAGCGGGAGGGCATCGGTTGGATACGCAGTATTTT,CACQVAGGHRLDTQYF
once,TRBJ2-3,TRBD2,TRBV11-2,TGTGCCAGCAGCCTAGGGGAGGGAGGAACATCGGATACGCAGTATTTT,CASSLGEGGTSDTQYF
-,TRBJ2-7,TRBD1,TRBV10-1,TGCGCCAGCAGCCCGGGACAGGGGTCGGTCGAGCAGTACTTC,CASSPGQGSVEQYF
-,TRBJ2-1,-,TRBV24-1,TGTGCCACCAGTGCTCGGGACAATGAGCAGTTCTTC,CATSARDNEQFF
-,TRBJ2-2,TRBD2,TRBV3-1/TRBV3-2,TGTGCCAGCAGCCAATATTGGGTCCCGGGACTAGTGAACACCGGGGAGCTGTTTTTT,CASSQYWVPGLVNTGELFF
-,TRBJ1-3,-,TRBV24-1,TGTGCCACCAGTGAGCAGGGAAGTTCTGGAAACACCATATATTTT,CATSEQGSSGNTIYF
-,TRBJ1-2,-,TRBV7-2,TGTGCCAGCAGCTTAGGGGGAGGGTTAAGCTACACCTTC,CASSLGGGLSYTF
-,TRBJ2-3,-,TRBV24-1,TGTGCCACCAGTGACGTCGGGAGTGATACGCAGTATTTT,CATSDVGSDTQYF
-,TRBJ2-7,TRBD1,TRBV19,TGTGCCAGTAGTCTCCGGGACAGGGGGTTCGAGCAGTACTTC,CASSLRDRGFEQYF
once,TRBJ2-1,TRBD2,TRBV5-4,TGTGCCAGCAGCCCTGGCGGGGGAGGGTACAATGAGCAGTTCTTC,CASSPGGGGYNEQFF
-,TRBJ2-5,TRBD2,TRBV4-1,TGCGCCAGCAGCCTAGTCAGGACTAGCTCTGAGACCCAGTACTTC,CASSLVRTSSETQYF
-,TRBJ2-7,TRBD1,TRBV9,TGTGCCAGCAGCGTAGATGTGACAGGGCGAGAGCAGTACTTC,CASSVDVTGREQYF
once,TRBJ2-1,-,TRBV4-3,TGCGCCAGCAGCCCCAAGGGACTGCAAGCCTACAATGAGCAGTTCTTC,CASSPKGLQAYNEQFF
-,TRBJ2-1,-,TRBV25-1,TGTGCCAGCTCCGGGCGACAGATCGATGAGCAGTTCTTC,CASSGRQIDEQFF
-,TRBJ1-4,-,TRBV5-4,TGTGCCAGCAGCTTGAAGGGGACTAATGAAAAACTGTTTTTT,CASSLKGTNEKLFF
-,TRBJ1-5,-,TRBV29-1,TGCAGCGTTACCACAGGCGGCCAGCCCCAGCATTTT,CSVTTGGQPQHF
-,TRBJ2-7,-,TRBV6-5,TGTGCCAGCAGTTTTGGACGGGGCTACGAGCAGTACTTC,CASSFGRGYEQYF
-,TRBJ2-5,-,TRBV5-4,TGTGCCAGCAGCTTGCGGCAGGGGATACAAGAGACCCAGTACTTC,CASSLRQGIQETQYF
-,TRBJ1-5,-,TRBV10-3,TGTGCCATCAGTGGGGGAGGGGATCAGCCCCAGCATTTT,CAISGGGDQPQHF
-,TRBJ2-1,-,TRBV10-2,TGCGCCAGCAGTCGGGTATTTGGGGAGCAGTTCTTC,CASSRVFGEQFF
-,TRBJ2-7,TRBD1,TRBV5-1,TGCGCCAGCAGCCTTGACAGGGGCGGCGAGCAGTACTTC,CASSLDRGGEQYF
-,TRBJ2-7,TRBD1,TRBV27,TGTGCCAGCAGTGCCTCGACAGGGGCTAGCTACGAGCAGTACTTC,CASSASTGASYEQYF
-,TRBJ2-5,TRBD2,TRBV2,TGTGCCAGTTCGGGACTAGCGGGAGGAGAGACCCAGTACTTC,CASSGLAGGETQYF